These 12 T cell receptor beta chains came from one sample sequenced in a study of CXCR3-negative and CXCR3-positive naive CD8 T cells. The TRB cDNA libraries were prepared by 5' RACE with UMI labels. TCRdb reprocessed the 5' RACE reads; each CDR3 protein has one entry and no DNA is given. Its table records about 23,000 distinct CDR3 sequences. Sequencing used naive CXCR3- CD8+ T cells from blood. The subset here: CD45RO-CCR7+CD27+CD95- naive CD8+ T cells lacking CXCR3 (TNR3-). The receptors were sampled from a human donor in good health. Some clones in this sample may be carry-over from other donors' samples.

This rearrangement joins TRBV12-3 or TRBV12-4 to TRBJ2-1; TCRdb reports TRBD2, a call that lacks DNA to check it against. This CDR3 has 15 residues. The CDR3 protein is CASSLYGGAGDEQFF.

This clonotype is called medium-sized (0.01 to 0.1%) based on its frequency. The V gene is TRBV6-5, the J gene TRBJ1-6; without DNA, the TCRdb call of TRBD1 cannot be checked. This CDR3 is 17 amino acids long. Per germline, CDR1 MNHEY and CDR2 SVGAGI. The CDR3 reads CASSYSVGGWIDSPLHF.

This chain uses TRBV29-1 with TRBJ2-2. This CDR3 has 13 residues. Germline V CDR1 and CDR2: SQVTM, ANQGSEA. This CDR3 reads CSVEVENTGELFF.

The chain recombines TRBV7-9 with TRBJ1-1; the D call from TCRdb, TRBD1, cannot be confirmed without DNA. The germline V gene encodes CDR1 SEHNR and CDR2 FQNEAQ (reference sequence). The CDR3 extends over 16 amino acids. The CDR3 is CASSPLVSAENTEAFF.

Measured by frequency, this clonotype is medium-sized (0.01 to 0.1%). V usage is TRBV18 and J usage is TRBJ2-5. This CDR3 contains 14 residues. CDR1 is KGHSH, CDR2 LQKENI, per germline. This CDR3 is CASSPPVLEETQYF.

The V gene is TRBV28, the J gene TRBJ2-3. Germline CDR1 and CDR2: MDHEN and SYDVKM. The CDR3 is 12 amino acids. This CDR3 reads CASSLNLDTQYF.

This chain joins TRBV6-5 and TRBJ1-2. Germline V gives CDR1 MNHEY, CDR2 SVGAGI. The CDR3 contains 11 residues. The CDR3 spells CASSSEPGYTF.

The J gene is TRBJ2-2, the V gene TRBV7-6. Germline assignment: CDR1 SGHVS and CDR2 FNYEAQ. This CDR3 is 15 amino acids long. The CDR3 spells CASSRTFANTGELFF.

This chain uses TRBV5-1 with TRBJ2-1; the D gene TCRdb calls, TRBD2, cannot be checked with no DNA. CDR3 length: 15 amino acids. Germline CDR1 and CDR2: SGHRS and YFSETQ. The CDR3 here is CASSLNGGASDEQFF. The whole variable domain, filled in from reference TRBV5-1 and TRBJ2-1, reads KAGVTQTPRYLIKTRGQQVTLSCSPISGHRSVSWYQQTPGQGLQFLFEYFSETQRNKGNFPGRFSGRQFSNSRSEMNVSTLELGDSALYLCASSLNGGASDEQFFGPGTRLTVL.

The chain carries TRBV19 and TRBJ1-1; TCRdb reports TRBD1, a call that lacks DNA to check it against. In germline, CDR1 is LNHDA, CDR2 SQIVND (reference sequence). CDR3 length equals 17 residues. CDR3 in amino acids: CASSIDLWDRVATEAFF.

The CDR3 spells CASSQSRGTGEQYF. The chain recombines TRBV4-2 with TRBJ2-7; TCRdb's D call of TRBD1 is untestable without DNA. The CDR3 has 14 amino acids. From germline, CDR1 is LGHNA and CDR2 YNFKEQ.

The gene calls are TRBV29-1 and TRBJ2-7; the TRBD2 assignment by TCRdb is unverifiable without DNA. Germline V CDR1 and CDR2: SQVTM, ANQGSEA. This CDR3 comprises 13 residues. CDR3 sequence: CSAEGLAEGEQYF.